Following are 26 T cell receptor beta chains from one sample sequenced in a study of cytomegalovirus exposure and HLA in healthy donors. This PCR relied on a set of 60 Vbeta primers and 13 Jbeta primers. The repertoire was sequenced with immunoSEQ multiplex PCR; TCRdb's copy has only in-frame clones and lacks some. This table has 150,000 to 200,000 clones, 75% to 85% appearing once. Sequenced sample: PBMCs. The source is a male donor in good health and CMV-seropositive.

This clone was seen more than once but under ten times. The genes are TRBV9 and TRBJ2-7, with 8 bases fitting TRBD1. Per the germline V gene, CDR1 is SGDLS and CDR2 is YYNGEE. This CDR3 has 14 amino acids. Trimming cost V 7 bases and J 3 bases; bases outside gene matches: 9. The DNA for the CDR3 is TGTGCCAGCGGCGGAAGAGACAGGGGCTACGAGCAGTACTTC. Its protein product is CASGGRDRGYEQYF.

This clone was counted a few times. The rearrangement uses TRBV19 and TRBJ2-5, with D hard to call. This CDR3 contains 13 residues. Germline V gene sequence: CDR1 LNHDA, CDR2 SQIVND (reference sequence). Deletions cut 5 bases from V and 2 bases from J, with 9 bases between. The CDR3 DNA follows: TGTGCCAGTAGTTACACAATTCAAGAGACCCAGTACTTC. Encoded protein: CASSYTIQETQYF.

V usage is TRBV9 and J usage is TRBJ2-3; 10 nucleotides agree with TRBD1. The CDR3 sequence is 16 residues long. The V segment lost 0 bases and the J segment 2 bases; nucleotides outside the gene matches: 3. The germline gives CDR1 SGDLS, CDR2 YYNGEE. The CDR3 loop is CASSVAGTGATDTQYF. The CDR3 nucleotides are TGTGCCAGCAGCGTAGCCGGGACAGGGGCCACAGATACGCAGTATTTT.

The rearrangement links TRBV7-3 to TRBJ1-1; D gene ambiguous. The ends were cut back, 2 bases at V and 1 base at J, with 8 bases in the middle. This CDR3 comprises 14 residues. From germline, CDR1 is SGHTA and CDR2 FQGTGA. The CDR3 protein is CASSLLGENTEAFF. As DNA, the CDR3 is TGTGCCAGCAGCTTATTGGGCGAGAACACTGAAGCTTTCTTT.

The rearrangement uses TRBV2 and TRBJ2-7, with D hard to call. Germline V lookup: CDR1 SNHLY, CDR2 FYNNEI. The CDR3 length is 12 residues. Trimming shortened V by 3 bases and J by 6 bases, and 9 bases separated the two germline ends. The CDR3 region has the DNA TGTGCCAGCAGTGACGGTCCCACCGAGCAGTACTTC. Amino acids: CASSDGPTEQYF.

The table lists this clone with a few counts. The CDR3 sequence is CATSARDRGRAQYF. For the CDR3, the DNA is TGTGCCACCAGCGCCCGGGACAGGGGTAGGGCCCAGTACTTC. V and J are TRBV15 and TRBJ2-5, with TRBD1 matching over 10 bases. Trimming at V came to 5 bases and at J to 9 bases, leaving 9 bases not matched to a gene. CDR1 is LNHNV and CDR2 is YYDKDF in the germline V gene (reference sequence). The CDR3 has 14 amino acids.

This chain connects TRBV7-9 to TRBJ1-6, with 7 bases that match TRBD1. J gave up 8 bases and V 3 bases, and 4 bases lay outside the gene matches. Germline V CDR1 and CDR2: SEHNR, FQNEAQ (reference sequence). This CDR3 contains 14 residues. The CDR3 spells CASSFGQDDSPLHF. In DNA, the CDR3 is TGTGCCAGCAGCTTCGGACAGGACGATTCACCCCTCCACTTT.

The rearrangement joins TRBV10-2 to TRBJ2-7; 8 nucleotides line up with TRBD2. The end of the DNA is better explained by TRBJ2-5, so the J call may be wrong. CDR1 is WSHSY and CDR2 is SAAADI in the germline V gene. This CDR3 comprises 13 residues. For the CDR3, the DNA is TGCGCCAGCAACCGGCGGGGGGAAGAGACCCAGTACTTC. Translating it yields CASNRRGEETQYF.

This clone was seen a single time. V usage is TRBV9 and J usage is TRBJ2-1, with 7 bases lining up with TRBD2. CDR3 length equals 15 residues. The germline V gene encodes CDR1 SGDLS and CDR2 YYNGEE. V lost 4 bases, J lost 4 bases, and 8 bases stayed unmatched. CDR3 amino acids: CASSLTSGGYNEQFF. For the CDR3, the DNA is TGTGCCAGCAGCCTTACCTCCGGGGGGTACAATGAGCAGTTCTTC.

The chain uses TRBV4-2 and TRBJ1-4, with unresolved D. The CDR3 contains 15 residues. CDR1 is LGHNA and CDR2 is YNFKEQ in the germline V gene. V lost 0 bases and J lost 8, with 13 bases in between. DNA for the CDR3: TGTGCCAGCAGCCAAGATACAACTAGAGGAGAAAAACTGTTTTTT. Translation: CASSQDTTRGEKLFF.

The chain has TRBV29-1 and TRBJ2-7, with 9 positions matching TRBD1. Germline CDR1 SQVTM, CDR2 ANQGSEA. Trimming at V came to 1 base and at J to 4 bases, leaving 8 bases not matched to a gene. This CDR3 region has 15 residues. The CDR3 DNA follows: TGCAGCGTTGAAGTTGCCGGGACAGGGCTATACGAGCAGTACTTC. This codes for CSVEVAGTGLYEQYF.

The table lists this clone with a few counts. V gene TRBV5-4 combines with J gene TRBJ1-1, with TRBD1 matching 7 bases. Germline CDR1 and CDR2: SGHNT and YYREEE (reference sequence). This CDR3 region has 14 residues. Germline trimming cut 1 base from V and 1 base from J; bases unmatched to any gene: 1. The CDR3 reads CASSLTGANTEAFF. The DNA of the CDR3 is TGTGCCAGCAGCTTGACAGGGGCGAACACTGAAGCTTTCTTT.

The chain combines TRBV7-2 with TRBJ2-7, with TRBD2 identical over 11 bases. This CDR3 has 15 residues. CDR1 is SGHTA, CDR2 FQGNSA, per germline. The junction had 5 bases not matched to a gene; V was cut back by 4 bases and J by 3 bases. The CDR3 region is CASSYTGTSGYEQYF. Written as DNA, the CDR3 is TGTGCCAGCAGCTATACCGGGACTAGCGGCTACGAGCAGTACTTC.

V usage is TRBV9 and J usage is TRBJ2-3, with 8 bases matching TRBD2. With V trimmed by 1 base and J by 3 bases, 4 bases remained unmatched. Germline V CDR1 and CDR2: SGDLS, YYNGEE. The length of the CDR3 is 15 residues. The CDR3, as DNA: TGTGCCAGCAGCGTACGGGAGGGGCTTACAGATACGCAGTATTTT. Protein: CASSVREGLTDTQYF. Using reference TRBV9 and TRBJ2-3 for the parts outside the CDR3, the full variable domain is DSGVTQTPKHLITATGQRVTLRCSPRSGDLSVYWYQQSLDQGLQFLIQYYNGEERAKGNILERFSAQQFPDLHSELNLSSLELGDSALYFCASSVREGLTDTQYFGPGTRLTVL.

As DNA, the CDR3 is TGTGCCAGTAGTATCTCTCCCGGGACAGTCTATGAGCAGTACTTC. Translating gives CASSISPGTVYEQYF. The chain carries TRBV19 and TRBJ2-7; 7 nucleotides line up with TRBD1. The CDR3 totals 15 residues. After removal of 3 bases from V and 7 bases from J, the junction contained 12 bases not matched to a gene. Germline-derived CDR1 and CDR2 are LNHDA and SQIVND (reference sequence).

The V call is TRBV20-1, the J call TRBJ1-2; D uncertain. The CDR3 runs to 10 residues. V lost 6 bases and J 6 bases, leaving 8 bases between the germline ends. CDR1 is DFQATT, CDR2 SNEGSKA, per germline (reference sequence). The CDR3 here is CSARTDGYTF. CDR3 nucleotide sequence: TGCAGTGCGCGCACAGATGGCTACACCTTC.

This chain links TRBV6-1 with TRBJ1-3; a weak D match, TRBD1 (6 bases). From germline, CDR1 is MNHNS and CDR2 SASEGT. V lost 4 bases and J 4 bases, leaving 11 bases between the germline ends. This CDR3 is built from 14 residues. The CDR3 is CASSGGQIGNTIYF. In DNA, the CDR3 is TGTGCCAGCAGTGGCGGACAGATAGGAAACACCATATATTTT.

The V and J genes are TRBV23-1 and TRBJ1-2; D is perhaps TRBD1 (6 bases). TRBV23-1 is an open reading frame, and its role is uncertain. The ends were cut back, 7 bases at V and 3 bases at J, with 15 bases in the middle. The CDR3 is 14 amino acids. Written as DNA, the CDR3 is TGCGCCAGCAAGACAGGCCCCGGAGACTATGGCTACACCTTC. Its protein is CASKTGPGDYGYTF.

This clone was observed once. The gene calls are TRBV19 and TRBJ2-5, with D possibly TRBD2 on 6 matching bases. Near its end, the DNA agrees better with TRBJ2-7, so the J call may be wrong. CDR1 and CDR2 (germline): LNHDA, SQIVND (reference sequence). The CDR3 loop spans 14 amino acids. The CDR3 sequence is CASSSTGDVGEQYF. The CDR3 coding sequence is TGTGCCAGTAGTAGTACGGGGGACGTCGGCGAGCAGTACTTC.

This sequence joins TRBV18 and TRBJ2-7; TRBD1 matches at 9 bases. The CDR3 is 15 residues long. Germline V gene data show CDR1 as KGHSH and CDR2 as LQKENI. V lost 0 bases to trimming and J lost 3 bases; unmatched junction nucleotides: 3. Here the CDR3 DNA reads TGTGCCAGCTCACCACCGCGGGGACAGGGCTACGAGCAGTACTTC. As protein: CASSPPRGQGYEQYF.

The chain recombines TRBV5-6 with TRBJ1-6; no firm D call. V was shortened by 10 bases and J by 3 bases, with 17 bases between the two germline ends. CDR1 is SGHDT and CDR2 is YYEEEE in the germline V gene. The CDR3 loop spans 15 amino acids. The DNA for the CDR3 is TGTGCCTCACAGCAGACACCTTACTATAATTCACCCCTCCACTTT. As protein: CASQQTPYYNSPLHF.

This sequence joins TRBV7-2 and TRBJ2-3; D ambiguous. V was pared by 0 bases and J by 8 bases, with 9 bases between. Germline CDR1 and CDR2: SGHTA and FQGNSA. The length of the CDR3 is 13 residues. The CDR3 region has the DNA TGTGCCAGCAGCTTAGCCGAGCGCCGTACGCAGTATTTT. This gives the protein CASSLAERRTQYF.

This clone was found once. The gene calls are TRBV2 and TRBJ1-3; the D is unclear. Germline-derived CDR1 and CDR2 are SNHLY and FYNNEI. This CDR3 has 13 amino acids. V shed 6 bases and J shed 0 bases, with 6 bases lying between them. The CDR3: CASSRSSGNTIYF. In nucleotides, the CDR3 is TGTGCCAGCAGCCGGAGCTCTGGAAACACCATATATTTT.

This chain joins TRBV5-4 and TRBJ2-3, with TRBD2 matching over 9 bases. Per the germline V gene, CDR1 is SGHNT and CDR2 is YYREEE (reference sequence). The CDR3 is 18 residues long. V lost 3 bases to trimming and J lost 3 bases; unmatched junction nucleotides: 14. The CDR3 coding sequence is TGTGCCAGCAGCTCACGAATGTGGGCGGGGGGGAAGACAGATACGCAGTATTTT. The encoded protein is CASSSRMWAGGKTDTQYF.

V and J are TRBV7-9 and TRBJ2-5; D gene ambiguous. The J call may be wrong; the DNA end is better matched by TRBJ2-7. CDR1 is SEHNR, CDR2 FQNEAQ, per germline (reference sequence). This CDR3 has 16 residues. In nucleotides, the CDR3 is TGTGCCAGCAGCTCGTGGGCCCTGGTACTTCCCTACGAGCAGTACTTC. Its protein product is CASSSWALVLPYEQYF.

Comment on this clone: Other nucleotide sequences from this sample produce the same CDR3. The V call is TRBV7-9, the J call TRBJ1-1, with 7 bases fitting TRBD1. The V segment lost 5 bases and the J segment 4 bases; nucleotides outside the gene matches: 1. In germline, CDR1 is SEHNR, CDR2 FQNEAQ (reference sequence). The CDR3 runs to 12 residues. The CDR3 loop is CASSPGGTEAFF. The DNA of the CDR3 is TGTGCCAGCAGCCCAGGGGGCACTGAAGCTTTCTTT.